The entry below describes one TCR beta chain. Its antigen is not yet known. There are no base qualities to consult, and no much larger clone falls within one base. After approximately eleven days of culture, CD4+ T cells were isolated with the EasySep CD4+ T cell isolation kit. None of the healthy vaccine recipients had a prior SARS-CoV-2 infection, which was confirmed by nucleocapsid antibody tests that came back negative both before and after vaccination. On days 3 and 7, half of the culture medium was replaced with fresh IL-2-containing medium. Unless otherwise noted, each peptide stimulation condition was cultured in triplicate wells. PBMC were separated from whole blood using Ficoll-Paque Plus gradient centrifugation and were then either cryopreserved at -140C or used fresh. The QIAamp micro DNA kit was used to extract genomic DNA from the cultured CD4+ T cells. The data were obtained in a study of vaccination effects on CD4 cells after COVID-19 (dated by TCRdb to about 2022). Regarding the research as a whole: To identify antigen-specific CD4+ T cell clonotypes by their expansion, the ViraFEST assay first stimulated PBMC with viral peptide pools and then applied TCR sequencing. Two doses of either the BNT162b2 or the mRNA-1273 mRNA SARS-CoV-2 vaccine were administered to participants. Under 2.5 million PBMC per well were cultured with around 10 ug/ml peptides in IMDM containing 5% human AB serum, 10 IU/ml IL-2 and gentamicin. The study compared SARS-CoV-2 spike-specific CD4+ TCR repertoires before and after mRNA vaccination in COVID-19 convalescent patients and infection-naive vaccine recipients. The full study included some 10 COVID-19 convalescent patients and a few SARS-CoV-2-naive healthy vaccine recipients. In the study, cultures from other donors were sequenced using the Oncomine TCR Beta short-read assay on an Illumina iSeq 100.

The paper as a whole reports these results and caveats: Among healthy vaccine recipients, nearly all vaccine-induced clones were SARS-CoV-2 mono-reactive, and only 1 of 255 was cross-reactive with common cold coronaviruses. Clones induced by infection and clones induced by vaccination both contracted markedly at late timepoints after vaccination, which fits with T cell responses waning over time. The study was limited by a small number of convalescent patients and lacked early post-infection timepoints.

Receptor libraries were prepared by the immunoSEQ multiplex PCR assay. DNA from the cultured and isolated CD4+ T cells underwent TCR beta CDR3 sequencing. The study's own analysis went as follows. The analysis removed non-productive TCR sequences, trimmed reads to the CDR3 region, and retained only CDR3s that were 7 or more amino acids long. Antigen-specific clonotypes were identified using the MANAFEST web app by comparison of expansion in peptide wells against reference cultures. For clones to be considered positive, expansion at FDR<0.05 versus reference and all other wells, an odds ratio above 5, and a frequency above 0.1% in two replicate wells were required. Clonotypes significantly expanded in SARS-CoV-2 spike wells and in at least one common cold coronavirus spike condition were defined as cross-reactive. Levenshtein distance calculated with the stringdist R package was used to assess CDR3 similarity, and unrooted trees were constructed with ape in R 3.6.1. TCRdb holds this immuneACCESS table with in-frame rearrangements only. Some clones are missing; in checked studies, unresolved V genes explain under half, and the rest has no known cause. V and J calls and clone size are those listed in that table; D and trimming were worked out from the DNA. The sample profile shows approximately 30,000 clones; over 55% of them were found once. The leading ten clones occupy roughly 10% of the sample.

From cysteine to phenylalanine, the CDR3 is 16 amino acids long. Kept here is only the CDR3 DNA, which spans 48 bases and is read in frame from base 1. V ends up 4 bases short and J 7 bases short, with an unmatched junction base count of 14. Looking up the germline V gene yields CDR1 SGHRS and CDR2 YFSETQ. The rearranged chain carries TRBV5-1 and TRBJ1-2, and 9 junction bases match TRBD1. Here the sequenced sample was CD4+ T cells from PBMCs cultured without peptide, taken before COVID-19 vaccination. This clonotype originated in a human donor who received a COVID-19 vaccine. The DNA reads as follows: TGCGCCAGCAGCCCTGACAGGGGGAGCGGGATTCGTGGCTACACCTTC. Translated, it gives CASSPDRGSGIRGYTF.